This T cell receptor (beta chain) was recovered during a study of OX40 agonist ivuxolimab in advanced cancers. This clone has just one count. What it binds is unknown. Looked up from germline, CDR1 is SNHLY and CDR2 is FYNNEI. CDR3 size: 13 residues. With 4 bases removed from V and 9 bases from J, the gap between germline ends came to 12 bases. Clones were read by immunoSEQ multiplex PCR, and TCRdb kept only the in-frame ones, dropping some. The sample yields roughly 87,000 clones, 91% seen once. Broader study findings: At 0.1 to 3.0 mg/kg and by week 6, CD4+ and CD8+ T cells in the blood had expanded clonally.

The TCR comes from an adult with an advanced solid tumor such as melanoma, head and neck, liver or kidney cancer. The chain employs TRBV2 and TRBJ2-2; D is perhaps TRBD1 (5 bases). Material: CD4+ or CD8+ T cells sorted from blood, obtained in a trial of the OX40 agonist ivuxolimab. The CDR3 is CASSAAGLRELFF. The CDR3 nucleotides are TGTGCCAGCAGTGCGGCAGGGTTGCGGGAGCTGTTTTTT.